Listed below are T cell receptor beta chains from one sample, sequenced in a study of read filtering for tumor transcriptome and immune sequencing. MiXCR was run by TCRdb on the reads, yielding one entry per CDR3 protein. Among fewer than 25,000 distinct CDR3 sequences, about 20% were seen once, and the ten largest hold 47%. The sequencing sample was made of a population of CD138-negative cells sorted from bone marrow. The source of these receptors is a donor at least 40 years old with multiple myeloma. Each CDR3 is given with its conserved first and last residue. The D gene is left open where the match is weak. Clone size appears in some rows only: once, few, many, or a class for an expanded clone.

CDR3 | DNA | J | D | size | length | V
CASSPATSPSPYEQYF | TGTGCCAGCAGTCCGGCGACTTCTCCTTCCCCCTACGAGCAGTACTTC | TRBJ2-7 | . | many | 16 | TRBV27
CASSQPGTSGGHEQFF | TGTGCCAGCAGCCAACCCGGGACTAGCGGGGGGCATGAGCAGTTCTTC | TRBJ2-1 | TRBD2 | medium-sized | 16 | TRBV14
CASSIARGGNQPQHF | TGTGCCAGTAGTATAGCACGAGGGGGCAATCAGCCCCAGCATTTT | TRBJ1-5 | . | few | 15 | TRBV19
CASSLTGTPLGTQYF | TGTGCCAGCAGCTTAACCGGAACTCCACTTGGTACGCAGTATTTT | TRBJ2-3 | . | many | 15 | TRBV7-3
CASSEKRTNTDTQYF | TGTGCCAGCAGCGAGAAAAGGACTAACACAGATACGCAGTATTTT | TRBJ2-3 | . | many | 15 | TRBV9
CASSFGYSYEQYF | TGTGCCAGCAGCTTTGGTTACTCCTACGAGCAGTACTTC | TRBJ2-7 | . | many | 13 | TRBV5-5
CASSQQGVEAFF | TGTGCCAGCAGCCAACAGGGGGTTGAAGCTTTCTTT | TRBJ1-1 | TRBD1 | many | 12 | TRBV9
CASSAGDRGRRNTEAFF | TGTGCCAGCAGTGCAGGGGACAGGGGGCGTCGGAACACTGAAGCTTTCTTT | TRBJ1-1 | TRBD1 | . | 17 | TRBV12-3/TRBV12-4
CASSHGTRTDTQYF | TGCGCCAGCAGCCACGGGACACGCACAGATACGCAGTATTTT | TRBJ2-3 | . | many | 14 | TRBV4-1
CASSFLRDSEETQYF | TGTGCCAGCAGCTTTCTCCGGGACAGTGAAGAGACCCAGTACTTC | TRBJ2-5 | TRBD1 | . | 15 | TRBV5-8
CASSVEGVAEQFF | TGTGCCAGCAGCGTAGAGGGAGTTGCTGAGCAGTTCTTC | TRBJ2-1 | . | few | 13 | TRBV9
CSVELGYDTGELFF | TGCAGCGTTGAATTGGGGTATGACACCGGGGAGCTGTTTTTT | TRBJ2-2 | . | many | 14 | TRBV29-1
CASSTQPFPYNEQFF | TGTGCCAGCAGTACACAGCCTTTTCCTTACAATGAGCAGTTCTTC | TRBJ2-1 | . | many | 15 | TRBV3-1
CSASEDTTGELFF | TGCAGTGCTAGTGAGGACACAACCGGGGAGCTGTTTTTT | TRBJ2-2 | . | few | 13 | TRBV20-1
CASSLPGKAYGYTF | TGTGCCAGCAGTTTACCAGGGAAGGCCTATGGCTACACCTTC | TRBJ1-2 | . | many | 14 | TRBV28
CAISESVRGGRNEQFF | TGTGCCATCAGTGAGTCTGTTCGGGGGGGCCGCAATGAGCAGTTCTTC | TRBJ2-1 | TRBD2 | many | 16 | TRBV10-3
CASSLAVNTEAFF | TGTGCCAGCAGCTTGGCGGTGAACACTGAAGCTTTCTTT | TRBJ1-1 | . | many | 13 | TRBV5-4